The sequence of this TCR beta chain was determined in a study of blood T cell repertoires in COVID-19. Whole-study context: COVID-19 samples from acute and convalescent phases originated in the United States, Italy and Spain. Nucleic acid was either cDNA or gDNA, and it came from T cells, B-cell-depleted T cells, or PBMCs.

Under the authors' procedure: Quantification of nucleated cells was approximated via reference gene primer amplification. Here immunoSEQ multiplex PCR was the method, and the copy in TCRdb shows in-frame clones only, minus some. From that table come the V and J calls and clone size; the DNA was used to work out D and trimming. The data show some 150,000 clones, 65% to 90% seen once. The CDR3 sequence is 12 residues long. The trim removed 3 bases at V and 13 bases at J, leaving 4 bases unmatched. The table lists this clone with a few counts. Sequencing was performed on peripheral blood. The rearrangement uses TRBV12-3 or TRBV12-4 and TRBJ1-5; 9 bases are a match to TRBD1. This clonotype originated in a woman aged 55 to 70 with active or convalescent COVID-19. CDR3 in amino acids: CASSFTGQGQHF. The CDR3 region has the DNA TGTGCCAGCAGTTTTACGGGACAGGGTCAGCATTTT.